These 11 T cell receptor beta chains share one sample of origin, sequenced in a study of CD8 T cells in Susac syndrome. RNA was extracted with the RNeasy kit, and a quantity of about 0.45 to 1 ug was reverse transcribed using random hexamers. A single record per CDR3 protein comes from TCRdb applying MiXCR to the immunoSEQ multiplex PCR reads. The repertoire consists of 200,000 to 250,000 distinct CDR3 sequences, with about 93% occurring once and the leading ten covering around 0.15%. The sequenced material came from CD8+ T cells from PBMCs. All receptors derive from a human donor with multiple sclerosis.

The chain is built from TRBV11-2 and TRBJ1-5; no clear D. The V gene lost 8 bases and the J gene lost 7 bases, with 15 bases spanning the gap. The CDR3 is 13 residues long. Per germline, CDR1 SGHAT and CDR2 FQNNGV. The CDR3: CASAEEVWQPQHF. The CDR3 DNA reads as TGTGCCAGCGCCGAAGAGGTATGGCAGCCCCAGCATTTT.

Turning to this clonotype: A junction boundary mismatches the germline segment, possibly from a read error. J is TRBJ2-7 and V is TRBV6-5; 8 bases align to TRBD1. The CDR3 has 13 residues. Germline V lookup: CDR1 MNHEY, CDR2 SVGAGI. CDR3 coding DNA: TGTGCCAGCAGTCAACAGGGGGTTAGTAGCCAAACCTTC. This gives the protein CASSQQGVSSQTF.

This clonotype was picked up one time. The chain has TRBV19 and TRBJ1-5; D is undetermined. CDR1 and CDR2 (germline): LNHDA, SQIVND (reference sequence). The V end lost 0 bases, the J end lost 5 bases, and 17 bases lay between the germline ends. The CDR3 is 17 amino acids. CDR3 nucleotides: TGTGCCAGTAGTATAGATGCCCTGGCAGTGCGGGATCAGCCCCAGCATTTT. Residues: CASSIDALAVRDQPQHF.

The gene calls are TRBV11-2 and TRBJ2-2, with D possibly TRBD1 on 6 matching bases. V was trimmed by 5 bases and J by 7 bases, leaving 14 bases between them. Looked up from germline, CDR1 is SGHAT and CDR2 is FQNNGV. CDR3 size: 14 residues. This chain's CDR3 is CASSVYRANGELFF. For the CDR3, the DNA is TGTGCCAGCAGCGTATACAGGGCTAACGGGGAGCTGTTTTTT.

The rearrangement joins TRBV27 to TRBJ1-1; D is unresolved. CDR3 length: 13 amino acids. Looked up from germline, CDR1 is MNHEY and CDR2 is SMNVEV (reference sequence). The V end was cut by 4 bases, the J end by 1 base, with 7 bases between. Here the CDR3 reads CASSSETNTEAFF. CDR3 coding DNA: TGTGCCAGCAGTTCGGAGACGAACACTGAAGCTTTCTTT.

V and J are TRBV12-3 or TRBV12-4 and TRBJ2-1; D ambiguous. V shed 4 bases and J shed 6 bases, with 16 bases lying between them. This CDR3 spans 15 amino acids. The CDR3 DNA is TGTGCCAGCAGTTCCACCCGCGTGCGGTTCAATGAGCAGTTCTTC. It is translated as CASSSTRVRFNEQFF.

CDR3 amino acids: CASSIWVVAGSQETQYF. CDR3 nucleotide sequence: TGTGCCAGCAGCATCTGGGTAGTTGCGGGATCCCAAGAGACCCAGTACTTC. The chain combines TRBV7-9 with TRBJ2-5, with D perhaps matching TRBD2 (6 bases). Trimming took off 5 bases at V and 1 base at J, with 20 bases between the two ends. Germline V gene sequence: CDR1 SEHNR, CDR2 FQNEAQ (reference sequence). This CDR3 comprises 17 residues.

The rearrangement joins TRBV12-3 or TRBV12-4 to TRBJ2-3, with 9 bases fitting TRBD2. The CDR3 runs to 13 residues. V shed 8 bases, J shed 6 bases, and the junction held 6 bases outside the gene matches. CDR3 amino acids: CASGGGAGDTQYF. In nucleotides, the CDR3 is TGTGCCAGCGGCGGGGGGGCCGGCGATACGCAGTATTTT.

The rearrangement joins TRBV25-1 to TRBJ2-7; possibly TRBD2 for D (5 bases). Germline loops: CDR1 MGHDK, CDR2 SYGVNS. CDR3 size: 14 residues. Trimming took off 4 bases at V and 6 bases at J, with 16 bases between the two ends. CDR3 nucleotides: TGTGCCAGCAGTGGAGCCGGGGATCCGGGCGAGCAGTACTTC. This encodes CASSGAGDPGEQYF.

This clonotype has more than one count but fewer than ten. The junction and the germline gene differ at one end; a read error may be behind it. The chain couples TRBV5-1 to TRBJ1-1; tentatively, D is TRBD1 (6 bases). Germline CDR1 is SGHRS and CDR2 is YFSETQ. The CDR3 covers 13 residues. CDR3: CASSLVGGGEAFF. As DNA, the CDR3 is TGTGCCAGCAGCTTAGTAGGGGGGGGTGAAGCTTTCTTT. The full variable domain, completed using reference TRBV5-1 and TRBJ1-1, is KAGVTQTPRYLIKTRGQQVTLSCSPISGHRSVSWYQQTPGQGLQFLFEYFSETQRNKGNFPGRFSGRQFSNSRSEMNVSTLELGDSALYLCASSLVGGGEAFFGQGTRLTVV.

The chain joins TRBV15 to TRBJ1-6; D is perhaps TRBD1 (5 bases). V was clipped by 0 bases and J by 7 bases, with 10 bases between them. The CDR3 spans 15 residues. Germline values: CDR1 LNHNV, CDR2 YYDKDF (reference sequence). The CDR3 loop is CATSRDQGLNSPLHF. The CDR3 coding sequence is TGTGCCACCAGCAGAGATCAGGGATTAAATTCACCCCTCCACTTT.